The 10 T cell receptor beta chains below all came from one sample that was sequenced in a study of blood T cell repertoires in COVID-19. Here immunoSEQ multiplex PCR was the method, and the copy in TCRdb shows in-frame clones only, minus some. Of 15,000 to 20,000 clones in the sample, roughly 86% are singletons; the top ten hold less than 6%. The sample taken for sequencing was peripheral blood. All receptors come from a human donor in a cohort sampled during active COVID-19.

This clone was seen a handful of times. In DNA form, the CDR3 reads TGTGCCAGCAGCAACAGGGACTCCTACGAGCAGTACTTC. It is translated as CASSNRDSYEQYF. The rearrangement uses TRBV27 and TRBJ2-7; D possibly corresponds to TRBD1 (6 bases). Germline V gives CDR1 MNHEY, CDR2 SMNVEV (reference sequence). The CDR3 sequence is 13 residues long. V lost 6 bases, J lost 0 bases, and 9 bases lay in between.

This sequence joins TRBV6-5 and TRBJ1-4; 8 bases align to TRBD1. The CDR3 runs 14 residues. V was pared by 6 bases and J by 4 bases, with 4 bases of the junction left unmatched. In germline, CDR1 is MNHEY, CDR2 SVGAGI. CDR3 residues: CASRGTGFNEKLFF. CDR3 sequence (DNA): TGTGCCAGCAGGGGGACAGGCTTTAATGAAAAACTGTTTTTT.

CDR3: CASSGGVYGYTF. DNA of the CDR3: TGTGCCAGCTCGGGAGGGGTTTATGGCTACACCTTC. J is TRBJ1-2 and V is TRBV12-3 or TRBV12-4, with D maybe TRBD1 (5 bases). Trimming pared 8 bases from V and 5 bases from J, leaving 12 bases between. This CDR3 is 12 amino acids long.

The chain combines TRBV12-3 or TRBV12-4 with TRBJ2-3; 7 bases match TRBD2. The CDR3 has 13 amino acids. The V gene end was trimmed by 3 bases and the J gene end by 4 bases; junction bases not matched to a gene: 1. This chain's CDR3 is CASSLREPDTQYF. As DNA, the CDR3 is TGTGCCAGCAGTTTGCGGGAGCCAGATACGCAGTATTTT.

This chain links TRBV5-1 with TRBJ2-5; D is perhaps TRBD2 (5 bases). The CDR3 runs to 12 residues. The V end lost 4 bases, the J end lost 9 bases, and 13 bases lay between the germline ends. Germline lookup yields CDR1 SGHRS and CDR2 YFSETQ. The CDR3 reads CASSALEEAQYF. The CDR3 DNA sequence: TGCGCCAGCAGCGCCTTAGAGGAGGCCCAGTACTTC.

The chain is built from TRBV6-5 and TRBJ1-2; unclear D gene. The germline V gene has CDR1 MNHEY and CDR2 SVGAGI. V lost 9 bases, J lost 0 bases, and 14 bases lay in between. There are 14 residues in the CDR3. In DNA, the CDR3 is TGTGCCAGTCAGATGGTCTCAGCTAACTATGGCTACACCTTC. Protein product: CASQMVSANYGYTF.

This chain uses TRBV18 with TRBJ2-2, with D uncertain. Trimming pared 1 base from V and 0 bases from J, leaving 9 bases between. The CDR3 is 16 amino acids. Germline values: CDR1 KGHSH, CDR2 LQKENI. CDR3 in amino acids: CASSPRTVANTGELFF. The CDR3, as DNA: TGTGCCAGCTCACCACGCACTGTCGCGAACACCGGGGAGCTGTTTTTT.

The chain uses TRBV5-1 and TRBJ1-3, with no clear D. The CDR3 consists of 13 residues. CDR1 and CDR2 (germline): SGHRS, YFSETQ. The germline V and J ends were trimmed by 4 bases and 8 bases, with 13 bases remaining between them. The CDR3 DNA sequence: TGCGCCAGCAGCCCCTCCCATCCAGACACCATATATTTT. Translated, it gives CASSPSHPDTIYF.

The genes are TRBV10-3 and TRBJ2-3, with 9 bases that match TRBD2. This CDR3 has 16 residues. Germline trimming cut 6 bases from V and 1 base from J; bases unmatched to any gene: 8. CDR1 and CDR2 from the germline V gene are ENHRY and SYGVKD. The CDR3 DNA reads TGTGCCATCAGCGCCAATAGCGGGAGAGGCACAGATACGCAGTATTTT. This encodes CAISANSGRGTDTQYF.

The V and J genes are TRBV5-1 and TRBJ2-5, with 11 bases aligning to TRBD2. With 8 bases clipped from V and 5 bases from J, the junction kept 8 bases outside the gene matches. Looked up from germline, CDR1 is SGHRS and CDR2 is YFSETQ. This CDR3 is built from 14 residues. This chain's CDR3 is CASKTSGSGETQYF. In nucleotides, the CDR3 is TGCGCCAGTAAAACTAGCGGGAGCGGTGAGACCCAGTACTTC.